These 5 T cell receptor beta chains share one sample of origin, sequenced in a study of human T cells and chemical hapten exposure. Documented time point: patch test 3, about 24 weeks after DPC sensitization. The treatment is: therapeutic diphenylcyclopropenone sensitization with weekly scalp DPC. MiXCR, run by TCRdb on the RACE reads, gives a single entry per CDR3 protein. The data hold roughly 90,000 distinct CDR3 sequences, with roughly a tenth observed a single time. The sample was whole blood, taken in connection with sensitization to the hapten diphenylcyclopropenone (DPC). These receptors came from a woman younger than 45 with alopecia areata. Some clones in this sample may be carry-over from other donors' samples.

This clonotype was detected ten times or more. The chain has TRBV28 and TRBJ1-6, with TRBD1 matching over 8 bases. Germline values: CDR1 MDHEN, CDR2 SYDVKM. V was pared by 5 bases and J by 10 bases, with 7 bases of the junction left unmatched. The CDR3 runs 14 residues. CDR3 residues: CASSEGRGRSPLHF. CDR3 in DNA: TGTGCCAGCAGTGAGGGCAGGGGGCGATCACCCCTCCACTTT.

The chain employs TRBV28 and TRBJ2-2; the D is unclear. Germline V CDR1 and CDR2: MDHEN, SYDVKM. CDR3 length: 13 amino acids. Trimming took 5 bases from V and 6 from J, leaving 10 bases between them. The CDR3 DNA sequence: TGTGCCAGCAGTCCTCAAACAGCCGGGGAGCTGTTTTTT. Its protein product is CASSPQTAGELFF. The full variable domain, with the rest looked up from reference TRBV28 and TRBJ2-2, is DVKVTQSSRYLVKRTGEKVFLECVQDMDHENMFWYRQDPGLGLRLIYFSYDVKMKEKGDIPEGYSVSREKKERFSLILESASTNQTSMYLCASSPQTAGELFFGEGSRLTVL.

The chain links TRBV4-1 to TRBJ1-1; D uncertain. The CDR3 totals 13 residues. Germline V gene data show CDR1 as MGHRA and CDR2 as YSYEKL. V was shortened by 1 base and J by 3 bases, with 6 bases between the two germline ends. The CDR3 DNA follows: TGCGCCAGCAGCCAAGTTGGGGACACTGAAGCTTTCTTT. Translated, it gives CASSQVGDTEAFF.

This clonotype occurred many times. The chain recombines TRBV6-5 with TRBJ2-2; tentatively, D is TRBD1 (5 bases). The CDR3 has 11 amino acids. Germline V gene lookup returns CDR1 MNHEY and CDR2 SVGAGI. Trimming cost V 6 bases and J 6 bases, with 5 bases left between them. For the CDR3, the DNA is TGTGCCAGCAGAGGGGCCGGGGAGCTGTTTTTT. Translation: CASRGAGELFF.

This sequence joins TRBV7-6 and TRBJ2-1; the D is unclear. V was trimmed by 5 bases and J by 0 bases, leaving 11 bases between them. Germline assignment: CDR1 SGHVS and CDR2 FNYEAQ. CDR3 length: 15 amino acids. CDR3 coding DNA: TGTGCCAGCAGCCCGAACCCGAACTCCTACAATGAGCAGTTCTTC. Its protein is CASSPNPNSYNEQFF.